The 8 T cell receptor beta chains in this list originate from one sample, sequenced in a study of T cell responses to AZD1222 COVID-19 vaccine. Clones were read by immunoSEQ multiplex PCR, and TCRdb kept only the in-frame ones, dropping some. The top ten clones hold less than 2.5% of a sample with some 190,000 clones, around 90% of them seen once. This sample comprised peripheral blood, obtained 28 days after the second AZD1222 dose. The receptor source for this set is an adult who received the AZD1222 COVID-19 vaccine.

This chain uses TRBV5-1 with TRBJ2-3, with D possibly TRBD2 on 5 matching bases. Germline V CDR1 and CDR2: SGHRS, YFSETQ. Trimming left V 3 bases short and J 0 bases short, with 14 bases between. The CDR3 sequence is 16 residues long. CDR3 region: CASSSGFSSSTDTQYF. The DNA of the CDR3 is TGCGCCAGCAGCTCGGGGTTCTCCTCTAGCACAGATACGCAGTATTTT.

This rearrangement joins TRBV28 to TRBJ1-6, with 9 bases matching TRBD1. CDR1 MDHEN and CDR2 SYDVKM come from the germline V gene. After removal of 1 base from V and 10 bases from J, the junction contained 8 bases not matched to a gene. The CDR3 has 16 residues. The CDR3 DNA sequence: TGTGCCAGCAGTTTATTAAAGGGACAGGGCTTGTCACCCCTCCACTTT. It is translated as CASSLLKGQGLSPLHF.

The CDR3 DNA reads TGTGCCAGCAGCCGCCGGGACGAGAGCTCCTACAATGAGCAGTTCTTC. Translated: CASSRRDESSYNEQFF. The gene calls are TRBV4-2 and TRBJ2-1; D possibly matches TRBD1 or TRBD2 (5 bases each). The CDR3 length is 16 residues. Germline V gene lookup returns CDR1 LGHNA and CDR2 YNFKEQ. V was clipped by 4 bases and J by 0 bases, with 13 bases between them.

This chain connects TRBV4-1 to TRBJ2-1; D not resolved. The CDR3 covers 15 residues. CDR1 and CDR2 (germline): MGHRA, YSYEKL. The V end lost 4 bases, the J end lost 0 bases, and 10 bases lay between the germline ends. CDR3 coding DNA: TGCGCCAGCAGCCTCAGTATTAGCTCCTACAATGAGCAGTTCTTC. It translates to CASSLSISSYNEQFF.

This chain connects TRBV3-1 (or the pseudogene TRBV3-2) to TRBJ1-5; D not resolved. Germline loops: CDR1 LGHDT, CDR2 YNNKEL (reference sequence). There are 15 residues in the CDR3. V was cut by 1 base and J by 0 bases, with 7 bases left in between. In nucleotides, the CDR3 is TGTGCCAGCAGCCAAGGGGGTTCTAGCAATCAGCCCCAGCATTTT. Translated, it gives CASSQGGSSNQPQHF.

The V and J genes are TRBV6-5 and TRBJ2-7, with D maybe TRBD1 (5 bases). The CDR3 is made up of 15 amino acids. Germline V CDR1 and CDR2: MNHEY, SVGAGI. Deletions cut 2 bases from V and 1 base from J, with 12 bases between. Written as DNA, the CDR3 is TGTGCCAGCAGTTACCTTGCGACAGATTCCTACGAGCAGTACTTC. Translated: CASSYLATDSYEQYF.

The CDR3 is CASSDPGQGDIQYF. DNA of the CDR3: TGTGCCAGCAGTGACCCGGGACAGGGTGACATTCAGTACTTC. This chain joins TRBV2 and TRBJ2-4; the match to TRBD1 covers 9 bases. After removal of 3 bases from V and 8 bases from J, the junction contained 5 bases not matched to a gene. CDR3 length equals 14 residues. Per the germline V gene, CDR1 is SNHLY and CDR2 is FYNNEI.

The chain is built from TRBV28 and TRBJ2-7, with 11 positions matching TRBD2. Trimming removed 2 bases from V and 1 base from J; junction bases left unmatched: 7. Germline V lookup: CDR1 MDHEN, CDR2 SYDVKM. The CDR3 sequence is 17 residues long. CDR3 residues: CASSLGSLAGGSYEQYF. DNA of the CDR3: TGTGCCAGCAGTTTAGGGTCCCTAGCGGGAGGATCCTACGAGCAGTACTTC.